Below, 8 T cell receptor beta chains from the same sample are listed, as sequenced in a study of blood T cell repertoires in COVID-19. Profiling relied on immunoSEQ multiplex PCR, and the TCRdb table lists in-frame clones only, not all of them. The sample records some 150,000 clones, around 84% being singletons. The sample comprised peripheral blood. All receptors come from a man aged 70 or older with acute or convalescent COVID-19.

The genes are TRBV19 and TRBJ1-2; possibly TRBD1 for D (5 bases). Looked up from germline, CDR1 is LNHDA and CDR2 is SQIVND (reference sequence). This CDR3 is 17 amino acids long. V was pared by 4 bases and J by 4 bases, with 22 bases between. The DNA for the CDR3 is TGTGCCAGTAGTAAGACCCTCACGGTTGGGCAGGGCTATGGCTACACCTTC. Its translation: CASSKTLTVGQGYGYTF.

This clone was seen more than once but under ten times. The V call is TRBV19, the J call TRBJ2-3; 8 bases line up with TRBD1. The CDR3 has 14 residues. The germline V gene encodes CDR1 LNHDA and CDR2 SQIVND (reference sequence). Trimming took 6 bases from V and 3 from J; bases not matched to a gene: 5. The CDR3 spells CASRKDRGTDTQYF. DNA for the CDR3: TGTGCCAGTAGGAAAGACAGGGGAACAGATACGCAGTATTTT.

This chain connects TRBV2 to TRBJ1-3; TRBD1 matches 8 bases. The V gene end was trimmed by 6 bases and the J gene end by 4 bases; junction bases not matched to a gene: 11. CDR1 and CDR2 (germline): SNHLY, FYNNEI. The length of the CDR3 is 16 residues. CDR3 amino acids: CASRYPGQAAGNTIYF. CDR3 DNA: TGTGCCAGCAGATATCCGGGACAGGCCGCCGGAAACACCATATATTTT.

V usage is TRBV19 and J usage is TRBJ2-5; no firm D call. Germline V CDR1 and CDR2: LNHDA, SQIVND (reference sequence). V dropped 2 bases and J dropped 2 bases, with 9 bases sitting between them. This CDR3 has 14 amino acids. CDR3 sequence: CASSISENQETQYF. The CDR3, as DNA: TGTGCCAGTAGTATAAGCGAGAATCAAGAGACCCAGTACTTC.

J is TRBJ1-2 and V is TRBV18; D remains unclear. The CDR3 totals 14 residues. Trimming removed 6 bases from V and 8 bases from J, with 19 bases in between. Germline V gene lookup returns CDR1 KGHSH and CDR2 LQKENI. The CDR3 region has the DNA TGTGCCAGCTCCACCGATGGCGGGCGCGGGGGCTACACCTTC. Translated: CASSTDGGRGGYTF.

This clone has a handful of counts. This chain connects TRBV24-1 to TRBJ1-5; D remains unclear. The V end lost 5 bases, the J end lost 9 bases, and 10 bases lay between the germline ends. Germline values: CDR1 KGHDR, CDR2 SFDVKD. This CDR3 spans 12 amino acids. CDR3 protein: CATSGSHGPQHF. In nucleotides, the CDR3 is TGTGCCACCAGTGGTAGTCATGGGCCCCAGCATTTT.

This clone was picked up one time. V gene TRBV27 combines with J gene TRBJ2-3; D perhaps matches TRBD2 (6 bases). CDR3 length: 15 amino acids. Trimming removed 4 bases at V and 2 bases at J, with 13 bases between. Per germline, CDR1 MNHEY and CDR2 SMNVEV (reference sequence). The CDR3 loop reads CASSSSSGVTDTQYF. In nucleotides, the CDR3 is TGTGCCAGCAGTTCTAGTAGCGGAGTCACAGATACGCAGTATTTT.

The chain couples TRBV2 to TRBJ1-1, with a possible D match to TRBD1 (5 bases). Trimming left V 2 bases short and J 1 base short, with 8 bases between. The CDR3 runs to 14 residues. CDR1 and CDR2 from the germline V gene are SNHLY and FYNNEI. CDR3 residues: CASSELGQNTEAFF. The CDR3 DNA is TGTGCCAGCAGTGAATTGGGGCAGAACACTGAAGCTTTCTTT.